This passage covers 2 T cell receptor beta chains from one sample sequenced in a study of blood T cell repertoires in COVID-19. The method was immunoSEQ multiplex PCR; TCRdb's version includes in-frame clones alone and lacks a portion of them. The table has some 90,000 clones, 65% to 90% seen once. Sequenced input: peripheral blood. The receptor set was obtained from a man older than 75 with active or convalescent COVID-19.

V and J are TRBV27 and TRBJ2-1; 7 positions match TRBD1. The V and J ends lost 4 bases and 7 bases, in that order; junction bases with no gene match: 16. The CDR3 extends over 17 amino acids. Looked up from germline, CDR1 is MNHEY and CDR2 is SMNVEV (reference sequence). The CDR3: CASSSMGRGTIFNEQFF. CDR3 in DNA: TGTGCCAGCAGTTCTATGGGCAGGGGGACAATTTTTAATGAGCAGTTCTTC.

The chain joins TRBV3-1 (or the pseudogene TRBV3-2) to TRBJ2-7; the match to TRBD2 covers 16 bases. There are 14 residues in the CDR3. The V segment lost 4 bases and the J segment 7 bases; nucleotides outside the gene matches: 1. Per germline, CDR1 LGHDT and CDR2 YNNKEL (reference sequence). The CDR3: CASSPGLAGGEQYF. CDR3 nucleotides: TGTGCCAGCAGCCCGGGACTAGCGGGGGGGGAGCAGTACTTC.